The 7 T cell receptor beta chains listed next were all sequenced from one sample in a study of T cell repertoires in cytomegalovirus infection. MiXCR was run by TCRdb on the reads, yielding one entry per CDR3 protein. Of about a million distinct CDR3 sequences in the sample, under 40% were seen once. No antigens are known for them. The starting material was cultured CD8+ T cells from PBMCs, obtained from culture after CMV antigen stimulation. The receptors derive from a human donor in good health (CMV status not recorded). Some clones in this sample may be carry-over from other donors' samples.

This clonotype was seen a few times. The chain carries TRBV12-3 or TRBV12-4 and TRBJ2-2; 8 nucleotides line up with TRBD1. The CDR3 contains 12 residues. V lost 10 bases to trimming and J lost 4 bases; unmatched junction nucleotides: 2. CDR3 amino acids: CANGQGTGELFF. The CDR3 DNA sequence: TGTGCCAACGGACAGGGCACCGGGGAGCTGTTTTTT.

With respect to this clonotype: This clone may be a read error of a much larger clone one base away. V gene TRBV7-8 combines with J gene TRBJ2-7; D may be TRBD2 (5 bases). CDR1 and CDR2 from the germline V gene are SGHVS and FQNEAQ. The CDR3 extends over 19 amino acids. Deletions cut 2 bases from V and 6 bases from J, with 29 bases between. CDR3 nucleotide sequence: TGTGCCAGCAGCTTATGGCGTCTTCCCACGGAGGTGAGCCAAGGCGAGCAGTACTTC. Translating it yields CASSLWRLPTEVSQGEQYF.

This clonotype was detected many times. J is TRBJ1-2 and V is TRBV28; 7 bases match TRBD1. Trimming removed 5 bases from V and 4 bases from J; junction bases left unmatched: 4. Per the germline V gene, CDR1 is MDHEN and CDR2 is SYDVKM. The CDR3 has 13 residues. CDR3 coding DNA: TGTGCCAGCAGTCTACAGGGGAGCTATGGCTACACCTTC. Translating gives CASSLQGSYGYTF.

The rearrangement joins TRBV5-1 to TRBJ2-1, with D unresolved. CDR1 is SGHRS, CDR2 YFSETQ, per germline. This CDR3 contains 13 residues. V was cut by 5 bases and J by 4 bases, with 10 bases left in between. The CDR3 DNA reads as TGCGCCAGCAGTGAGGAGAATTACAATGAGCAGTTCTTC. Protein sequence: CASSEENYNEQFF.

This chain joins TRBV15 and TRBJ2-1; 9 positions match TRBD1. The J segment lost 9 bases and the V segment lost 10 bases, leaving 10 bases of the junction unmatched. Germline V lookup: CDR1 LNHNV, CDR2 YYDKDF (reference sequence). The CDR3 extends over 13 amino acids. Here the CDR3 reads CAISLGTGSEQFF. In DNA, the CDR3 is TGTGCCATCTCTCTAGGGACAGGGAGTGAGCAGTTCTTC.

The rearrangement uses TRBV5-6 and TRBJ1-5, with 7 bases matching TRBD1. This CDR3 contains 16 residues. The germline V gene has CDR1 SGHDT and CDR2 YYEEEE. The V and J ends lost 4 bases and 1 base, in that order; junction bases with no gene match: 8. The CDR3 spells CASSRGQSWSNQPQHF. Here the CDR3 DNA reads TGTGCCAGCAGCAGGGGACAGTCCTGGAGCAATCAGCCCCAGCATTTT.

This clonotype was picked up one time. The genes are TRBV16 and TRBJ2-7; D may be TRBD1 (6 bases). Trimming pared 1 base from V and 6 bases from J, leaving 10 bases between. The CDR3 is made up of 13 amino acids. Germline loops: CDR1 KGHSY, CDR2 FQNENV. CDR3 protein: CASSQLGRGEQYV. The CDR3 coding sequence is TGTGCCAGCAGCCAATTGGGCAGGGGCGAGCAGTACGTC.